The T cell receptor (beta chain) under discussion was sequenced for a study of T cells in Graves' hyperthyroidism and ophthalmopathy. RNA transcripts gave rise to amplified TCR beta CDR3 regions. During a first-round RT-PCR of the TCR CDR3, the HTBI primer set was used. TCRdb itself ran the multiplex PCR reads through MiXCR, one entry per CDR3 protein. Here the sample spans fewer than 650,000 distinct CDR3 sequences, roughly 14% being singletons. At least 3 on the Clinical Activity Score was recorded for ophthalmopathy patients, who also had NOSPECS grade at least 4 and duration under 3 months. In making diagnoses, clinical symptoms, serum thyroxine and TRAb, thyroid ultrasound and orbital computed tomography were all used. V lost 4 bases and J lost 11, with 15 bases in between. Germline loops: CDR1 MNHEY, CDR2 SVGAGI. This CDR3 has 12 amino acids.

This sequence was found in a woman aged 40 to 49 with Graves' ophthalmopathy. The rearrangement links TRBV6-5 to TRBJ2-7; D is unresolved. The source material was blood. Here the CDR3 DNA reads TGTGCCAGCAGTTCCCCCGACGAGGAAAAGTACTTC. As protein: CASSSPDEEKYF.